Detailed here is one T cell receptor beta chain. These data originate in a study of blood T cell repertoires in COVID-19. Original processing notes: Amplification from reference gene primers served as the basis for estimated nucleated cell counts. The table came from immunoSEQ multiplex PCR; TCRdb's copy has only in-frame clones and leaves some out. V, J and clone size are taken as reported in that table, and D and trimming were inferred from the DNA itself. Of about 410,000 clones listed, 90% are singletons. The length of the CDR3 is 15 residues. Trimming pared 1 base from V and 2 bases from J, leaving 9 bases between. Germline assignment: CDR1 MGHRA and CDR2 YSYEKL.

The V gene is TRBV4-1, the J gene TRBJ2-1; maybe TRBD1 (6 bases). Sequencing input: PBMCs or T cells enriched from blood (not recorded which). This TCR was sampled from a man between 18 and 29 years old who had recovered from COVID-19. The CDR3 is CASSQVRGPYNEQFF. CDR3 in DNA: TGCGCCAGCAGCCAAGTCAGGGGTCCCTACAATGAGCAGTTCTTC.